This section outlines one TCR beta chain sequence together with its context. V was trimmed by 8 bases and J by 0 bases, leaving 11 bases between them. This CDR3 contains 15 residues. CDR1 is LGHDT and CDR2 is YNNKEL in the germline V gene (reference sequence). This specimen belongs to a study of T-cell reconstitution after alpha-beta-depleted transplantation in children. During its preparation, the TCRbeta library received unique molecular identifiers. TCRdb reanalysed the PCR reads using MiXCR and keeps one entry per CDR3 protein. Among under 450,000 distinct CDR3 sequences listed, roughly 13% were seen once.

J is TRBJ2-6 and V is TRBV3-1; D remains unclear. This TCR was sampled from a human donor who donated a stem cell graft to a child with Fanconi anemia. Sequences were derived from PBMCs, sampled from the stem cell graft. The CDR3 sequence is CASRKTSSGANVLTF. The CDR3 DNA is TGTGCCAGCCGGAAGACGTCCTCTGGGGCCAACGTCCTGACTTTC.